The clone carrying this TCR beta chain was seen ten or more times. Its antigen is unknown. Between the trimmed V and J ends, which lost 3 bases and 0 bases, there was a span of 11 bases. The CDR3 loop spans 16 amino acids. From germline, CDR1 is SEHNR and CDR2 FQNEAQ (reference sequence). This sample was taken from a study of T cells after yellow fever vaccination. General study results and limits: FACS-sorted repertoires might harbor abundant contaminating clonotypes from the bulk population.

TCRdb redid the calling of the 5' RACE reads with MiXCR, one entry per CDR3 protein. There are fewer than 400,000 distinct CDR3 sequences in the sample; more than 5.5% occur only once, and roughly 15% lies in the top ten. This receptor was identified in a man in his thirties or forties who received the YFV17D yellow fever vaccine. The chain couples TRBV7-9 to TRBJ2-2, with D possibly matching TRBD2 (6 bases). Sequencing used PBMCs, obtained 5 days after the yellow fever booster vaccination. CDR3 bases: TGTGCCAGCAGCTTCGTTAGCGGCCCGAACACCGGGGAGCTGTTTTTT. Its translation: CASSFVSGPNTGELFF.